These 21 T cell receptor beta chains share one sample of origin, sequenced in a study of blood T cell repertoires in COVID-19. Clones were read by immunoSEQ multiplex PCR, and TCRdb kept only the in-frame ones, dropping some. The sample includes roughly 200,000 clones, 70% to 90% of them seen just once. The specimen sequenced was peripheral blood. All receptors derive from a woman between 18 and 29 years old who had recovered from COVID-19.

The genes are TRBV6-5 and TRBJ2-7, with D maybe TRBD2 (6 bases). The germline V gene encodes CDR1 MNHEY and CDR2 SVGAGI. V shed 1 base and J shed 6 bases, with 7 bases lying between them. The CDR3 has 12 amino acids. CDR3 sequence: CASSYLRGEQYF. The CDR3 DNA reads as TGTGCCAGCAGTTACTTGCGGGGCGAGCAGTACTTC.

The V gene is TRBV2, the J gene TRBJ2-1, with TRBD2 matching 7 bases. CDR3 size: 14 residues. Germline CDR1 reads SNHLY; CDR2 reads FYNNEI. Losses at the gene ends were 7 bases for V and 3 bases for J; bases not matched to a gene: 6. CDR3 DNA: TGTGCCAGCAAAGGCGGGAGTGGCTACAATGAGCAGTTCTTC. Translating it yields CASKGGSGYNEQFF.

The J gene is TRBJ1-3, the V gene TRBV5-5; D uncertain. Germline CDR1 and CDR2: SGHKS and YYEKEE (reference sequence). The CDR3 is 18 residues long. Trimming took off 4 bases at V and 1 base at J, with 21 bases between the two ends. The CDR3 spells CASSPTSNAVPSGNTIYF. The CDR3 DNA sequence: TGTGCCAGCAGCCCCACATCCAATGCGGTACCTTCTGGAAACACCATATATTTT. The complete variable domain, with remaining parts taken from reference TRBV5-5 and TRBJ1-3, reads DAGVTQSPTHLIKTRGQQVTLRCSPISGHKSVSWYQQVLGQGPQFIFQYYEKEERGRGNFPDRFSARQFPNYSSELNVNALLLGDSALYLCASSPTSNAVPSGNTIYFGEGSWLTVV.

The V call is TRBV4-3, the J call TRBJ1-2; D is undetermined. This CDR3 has 16 residues. Between the trimmed V and J ends, which lost 4 bases and 0 bases, there was a span of 15 bases. Germline lookup yields CDR1 LGHNA and CDR2 YSLEER. CDR3 nucleotides: TGCGCCAGCAGCCCTGTTGGGCAGCTACCTAACTATGGCTACACCTTC. Translated: CASSPVGQLPNYGYTF.

This clone came up once. The J gene is TRBJ1-2, the V gene TRBV19; the D gene is possibly TRBD1 (5 bases). CDR1 and CDR2 from the germline V gene are LNHDA and SQIVND (reference sequence). The V and J ends lost 7 bases and 8 bases respectively, with 23 bases between them. The CDR3 covers 15 residues. CDR3 in DNA: TGTGCCAGTAACATGGGACCCGAGGGAGGGGTCGGCTACACCTTC. It codes for CASNMGPEGGVGYTF.

In this sample, this clone turned up once. This chain uses TRBV4-2 with TRBJ2-1; 7 bases agree with TRBD2. The CDR3 covers 13 residues. V dropped 4 bases and J dropped 5; count of bases not matched to a gene: 2. Germline V CDR1 and CDR2: LGHNA, YNFKEQ. In DNA, the CDR3 is TGTGCCAGCAGCCTCGGGACTAACAATGAGCAGTTCTTC. It translates to CASSLGTNNEQFF.

The chain has TRBV7-9 and TRBJ1-2, with a weak D call TRBD1 (6 bases). This CDR3 spans 15 amino acids. The ends were cut back, 4 bases at V and 2 bases at J, with 14 bases in the middle. Germline CDR1 reads SEHNR; CDR2 reads FQNEAQ (reference sequence). The CDR3 reads CASSSEGGTNYGYTF. For the CDR3, the DNA is TGTGCCAGCAGCTCCGAAGGGGGTACGAACTATGGCTACACCTTC.

The rearrangement uses TRBV5-6 and TRBJ1-5; D is perhaps TRBD1 (5 bases). Trimming shortened V by 2 bases and J by 6 bases, and 6 bases separated the two germline ends. This CDR3 has 12 amino acids. Germline CDR1 reads SGHDT; CDR2 reads YYEEEE. DNA for the CDR3: TGTGCCAGCAGCTTTGGGGCTCAGCCCCAGCATTTT. Its protein is CASSFGAQPQHF.

V and J are TRBV24-1 and TRBJ1-1; 9 nucleotides agree with TRBD1. This CDR3 is 13 amino acids long. With 7 bases clipped from V and 4 bases from J, the junction kept 3 bases outside the gene matches. Germline values: CDR1 KGHDR, CDR2 SFDVKD. The chain's CDR3 is CATRQGAGTEAFF. The CDR3 DNA reads TGTGCCACCAGACAGGGGGCAGGCACTGAAGCTTTCTTT.

Only a few counts were recorded for this clone. V and J are TRBV9 and TRBJ1-2; maybe TRBD1 (6 bases). Per germline, CDR1 SGDLS and CDR2 YYNGEE. V dropped 0 bases and J dropped 4 bases, with 10 bases sitting between them. The CDR3 is 14 residues long. CDR3: CASSVAGDIYGYTF. The DNA of the CDR3 is TGTGCCAGCAGCGTAGCTGGGGACATCTATGGCTACACCTTC.

The rearrangement links TRBV10-1 to TRBJ1-3; D is undetermined. The CDR3 has 14 residues. Trimming took off 10 bases at V and 2 bases at J, with 15 bases between the two ends. Per germline, CDR1 WNHNN and CDR2 SYGVQD (reference sequence). The CDR3 reads CAITIRSPGNTIYF. For the CDR3, the DNA is TGCGCCATTACTATCCGGTCTCCTGGAAACACCATATATTTT.

The chain uses TRBV3-1 (or the pseudogene TRBV3-2) and TRBJ1-3; D remains ambiguous. The CDR3 runs to 12 residues. CDR1 is LGHDT, CDR2 YNNKEL, per germline (reference sequence). Trimming took off 2 bases at V and 4 bases at J, with 3 bases between the two ends. CDR3 DNA: TGTGCCAGCAGCCAATTAGGAAACACCATATATTTT. Translation gives CASSQLGNTIYF.

The chain has TRBV9 and TRBJ2-3; tentative D call: TRBD2 (5 bases). With 3 bases removed from V and 0 bases from J, the gap between germline ends came to 20 bases. This CDR3 is 18 amino acids long. Looked up from germline, CDR1 is SGDLS and CDR2 is YYNGEE. DNA for the CDR3: TGTGCCAGCAGCGGCCCCGTGACTCCGGGGTTTAGCACAGATACGCAGTATTTT. Translated, it gives CASSGPVTPGFSTDTQYF.

The chain recombines TRBV12-3 or TRBV12-4 with TRBJ1-2; the match to TRBD1 covers 9 bases. With V trimmed by 5 bases and J by 8 bases, 6 bases remained unmatched. The length of the CDR3 is 13 residues. CDR3 in amino acids: CASSLGQGLGYTF. The CDR3 nucleotides read TGTGCCAGCAGTCTAGGACAGGGGCTGGGCTACACCTTC.

The chain is built from TRBV6-2 or TRBV6-3 and TRBJ2-2, with 9 nucleotides matching TRBD1. Losses at the gene ends were 2 bases for V and 5 bases for J; bases not matched to a gene: 6. Germline assignment: CDR1 MNHEY and CDR2 SVGEGT. The CDR3 covers 16 residues. The CDR3, as DNA: TGTGCCAGCAGTTACCCCCGGGACAGGGAGACCGGGGAGCTGTTTTTT. Amino acid sequence: CASSYPRDRETGELFF.

The CDR3 region is CASSQATSTAYEQYF. The CDR3 nucleotides are TGCGCCAGCAGCCAAGCCACTAGCACAGCCTACGAGCAGTACTTC. The J gene is TRBJ2-7, the V gene TRBV4-1; possibly TRBD2 for D (6 bases). Trimming left V 1 base short and J 2 bases short, with 12 bases between. CDR3 length equals 15 residues. CDR1 and CDR2 from the germline V gene are MGHRA and YSYEKL.

This chain connects TRBV7-2 to TRBJ1-4, with D tentatively TRBD1 (6 bases). From germline, CDR1 is SGHTA and CDR2 FQGNSA. The V end was cut by 6 bases, the J end by 7 bases, with 12 bases between. This CDR3 has 13 residues. This CDR3 is CASRQGGSEKLFF. The CDR3 region has the DNA TGTGCCAGCAGACAGGGAGGGAGTGAAAAACTGTTTTTT.

This clone was detected a few times. This rearrangement joins TRBV5-1 to TRBJ2-3; no definite D call. Trimming cost V 2 bases and J 5 bases, with 9 bases left between them. Germline CDR1 is SGHRS and CDR2 is YFSETQ. The CDR3 runs 13 residues. The CDR3 protein is CASSFREIDTQYF. Here the CDR3 DNA reads TGCGCCAGCAGCTTTAGAGAGATAGATACGCAGTATTTT.

The genes are TRBV5-5 and TRBJ1-5; unclear D gene. The CDR3 contains 12 residues. The V end lost 3 bases, the J end lost 2 bases, and 3 bases lay between the germline ends. Germline CDR1 is SGHKS and CDR2 is YYEKEE (reference sequence). The CDR3 sequence is CASSSGNQPQHF. The CDR3 DNA reads TGTGCCAGCAGCTCGGGCAATCAGCCCCAGCATTTT.

The rearrangement joins TRBV4-1 to TRBJ2-1; 9 nucleotides agree with TRBD2. Germline trimming cut 1 base from V and 6 bases from J; bases unmatched to any gene: 7. This CDR3 region has 16 residues. The germline V gene has CDR1 MGHRA and CDR2 YSYEKL. CDR3 residues: CASSQVMAGGLNEQFF. The CDR3, as DNA: TGCGCCAGCAGCCAAGTGATGGCGGGAGGGCTCAATGAGCAGTTCTTC.

The CDR3 nucleotides are TGCAGCGTTTCGCGGACTAGCGGGAGCTCGGATGAGCAGTTCTTC. Translated: CSVSRTSGSSDEQFF. This chain connects TRBV29-1 to TRBJ2-1; 13 bases are a match to TRBD2. Losses at the gene ends were 5 bases for V and 8 bases for J; bases not matched to a gene: 9. The CDR3 is made up of 15 amino acids. CDR1 is SQVTM and CDR2 is ANQGSEA in the germline V gene.